This TCR beta chain is drawn from a study of T cells in narcolepsy. In the study overall: Donors had narcolepsy type 1 or type 2, or were healthy controls. Overall study results and limits: Some memory CD4+ repertoires had no autoreactive clone sequences. Reportedly, autoreactive clonotypes were serially detected in patients' blood but not controls'.

Assay: immunoSEQ multiplex PCR; the TCRdb copy retains only in-frame clones and omits some. The sample includes fewer than 40,000 clones, under 85% seen only once; the top ten take 1.3%. Trimming took 7 bases from V and 0 from J, leaving 9 bases between them. CDR3 length: 13 residues. Germline V CDR1 and CDR2: MNHEY, SVGAGI. Only one count was recorded for this clone. Its antigen is not identified. The chain links TRBV6-5 to TRBJ1-1, with D hard to call. This TCR was sampled from a human donor with narcolepsy. Sequencing used CD45RA- memory CD4+ T cells from PBMCs. The CDR3 DNA reads TGTGCCAGCAACGTTCGGGTGAACACTGAAGCTTTCTTT. Protein sequence: CASNVRVNTEAFF.